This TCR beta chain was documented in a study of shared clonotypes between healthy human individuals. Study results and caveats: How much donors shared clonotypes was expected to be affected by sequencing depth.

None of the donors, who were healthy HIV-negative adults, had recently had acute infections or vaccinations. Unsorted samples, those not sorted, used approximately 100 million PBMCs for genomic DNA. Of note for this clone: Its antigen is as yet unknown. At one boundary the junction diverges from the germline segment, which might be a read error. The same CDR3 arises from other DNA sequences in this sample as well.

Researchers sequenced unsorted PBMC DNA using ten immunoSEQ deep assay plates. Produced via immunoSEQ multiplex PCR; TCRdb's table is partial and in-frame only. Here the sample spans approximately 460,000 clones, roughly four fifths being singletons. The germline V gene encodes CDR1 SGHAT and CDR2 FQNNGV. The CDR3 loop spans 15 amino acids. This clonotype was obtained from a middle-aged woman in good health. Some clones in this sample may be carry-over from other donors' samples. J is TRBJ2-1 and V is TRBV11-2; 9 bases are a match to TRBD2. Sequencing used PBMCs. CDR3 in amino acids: CASSLAGSGRNEQFF. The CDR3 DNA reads TGTGCCAGCAGCTTAGCAGGTAGCGGGAGAAATGAACAGTTCTTC. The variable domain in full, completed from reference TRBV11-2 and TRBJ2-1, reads EAGVAQSPRYKIIEKRQSVAFWCNPISGHATLYWYQQILGQGPKLLIQFQNNGVVDDSQLPKDRFSAERLKGVDSTLKIQPAKLEDSAVYLCASSLAGSGRNEQFFGPGTRLTVL.